These 4 T cell receptor beta chains were all obtained from the same sample, sequenced in a study of blood T cell repertoires in COVID-19 (dated by TCRdb to the early 2020s). Library creation used the immunoSEQ multiplex PCR assay. TCRdb retrieved this table from immuneACCESS and kept in-frame rearrangements only. Not all clones are present; in checked studies, unresolved V genes account for under half, and no reason is known for the remainder. The sample table contains about 140,000 clones; only one count was recorded for 60% to 80% of them. Together, the top ten hold roughly 2.9% of the sample. Sequenced input: PBMCs or T cells enriched from blood (not recorded which). Every receptor here comes from a woman aged 45-59 years who had recovered from COVID-19.

The chain combines TRBV28 with TRBJ2-7, with 10 bases aligning to TRBD2. There are 15 residues in the CDR3. The V gene's germline CDR1 is MDHEN and CDR2 SYDVKM. J gave up 6 bases and V 5 bases, and 10 bases lay outside the gene matches. CDR3 amino acids: CASSPSLAGSLEQYF. The CDR3 coding sequence is TGTGCCAGCAGTCCCTCACTAGCGGGATCTCTCGAGCAGTACTTC. The full variable domain, its missing parts supplied by reference TRBV28 and TRBJ2-7, is DVKVTQSSRYLVKRTGEKVFLECVQDMDHENMFWYRQDPGLGLRLIYFSYDVKMKEKGDIPEGYSVSREKKERFSLILESASTNQTSMYLCASSPSLAGSLEQYFGPGTRLTVT.

A note on this clone: Relative to the germline gene, one junction end is altered; a read error may explain this. The CDR3: CASRLGAHNEQFF. Written as DNA, the CDR3 is TGTGCCAGCAGGTTGGGGGCCCATAATGAGCAGTTCTTC. V gene TRBV5-6 combines with J gene TRBJ2-1, with TRBD1 as a possible D gene (6 bases). The germline CDR1 and CDR2 sequences are SGHDT and YYEEEE. The CDR3 has 13 residues.

The chain recombines TRBV29-1 with TRBJ2-1, with 11 bases matching TRBD2. The CDR3 covers 17 residues. V lost 3 bases to trimming and J lost 7 bases; unmatched junction nucleotides: 14. Germline CDR1 SQVTM, CDR2 ANQGSEA. The CDR3: CSVDAPVLAGVGNEQFF. The CDR3 DNA reads TGCAGCGTTGATGCCCCCGTACTAGCGGGAGTGGGAAATGAGCAGTTCTTC.

The gene calls are TRBV2 and TRBJ1-5; TRBD1 matches 7 bases. The CDR3 length is 15 residues. V gave up 8 bases and J gave up 4 bases; unmatched junction bases: 11. Germline CDR1 is SNHLY and CDR2 is FYNNEI. CDR3 DNA sequence: TGTGCCAGCGGGCTGAGACAGGGCTCTAATCAGCCCCAGCATTTT. Translation gives CASGLRQGSNQPQHF.